This entry concerns a single T cell receptor (beta chain). No antigen is known for it. This sample is drawn from a study of T-cell reconstitution after alpha-beta-depleted transplantation in children. Study observations and caveats: Alpha-beta T cells about two months after transplant reportedly derived from several hundred expanded graft clones.

The TCRbeta library incorporated unique molecular identifiers. MiXCR was run by TCRdb on the PCR reads, yielding one entry per CDR3 protein. This table has just over 950,000 distinct CDR3 sequences, about 29% appearing once. Trimming shortened V by 10 bases and J by 3 bases, and 12 bases separated the two germline ends. CDR1 is MNHEY, CDR2 SVGAGI, per germline. The CDR3 covers 12 residues. The specimen was PBMCs, mostly from graft donor cells, collected 360 days after TCRalphabeta/CD19-depleted stem cell transplant. This TCR was recovered from a boy under two years old who had a stem cell transplant for SCID, so the T cells may come from the graft donor. This chain joins TRBV6-5 and TRBJ1-2; the D is unclear. This CDR3 is CAIQGRDYGYTF. The CDR3 DNA is TGTGCCATCCAAGGGAGGGACTATGGCTACACCTTC.